These T cell receptor beta chains were read from a single sample in a study of T cells in tuberculosis. The repertoire was sequenced with immunoSEQ multiplex PCR; TCRdb's copy has only in-frame clones and lacks some. The sample holds over 25,000 clones, about 90% seen once. The specimen was PBMCs, collected at tuberculosis diagnosis. The source is an adult with tuberculosis. Some clones in this sample may be carry-over from other donors' samples. The CDR3 runs from the conserved cysteine through the conserved F or W. The D gene is left open where the match is weak. Only part of the rows carry a size: once, few, many, or a class if the clone is expanded.

clone_size	d_call	v_call	j_call	cdr3_nt	cdr3_aa
NA	TRBD1	TRBV5-1	TRBJ2-7	TGCGCCAGCAGCTTGGCCGGGACAGTCTCCTACGAGCAGTACTTC	CASSLAGTVSYEQYF
NA	NA	TRBV7-9	TRBJ1-2	TGTGCCAGCAAACGATCCAGGGATTGGGTCTATGGCTACACCTTC	CASKRSRDWVYGYTF
NA	NA	TRBV30	TRBJ2-1	TGTGCCTGGATCGGAGACAGTTCCTACAATGAGCAGTTCTTC	CAWIGDSSYNEQFF
NA	NA	TRBV27	TRBJ2-4	TGTGCCAGCAGTCCATCACGGGGCGGGGTTGTCGAAAACATTCAGTACTTC	CASSPSRGGVVENIQYF
NA	TRBD2	TRBV5-8	TRBJ2-1	TGTGCCAGCGGACTAGCGGGGGGGATAGAGATTACGAACAATGAGCAGTTCTTC	CASGLAGGIEITNNEQFF
few	NA	TRBV5-4	TRBJ2-1	TGTGCCAGCAGCTTGGATCTGAGGCGGGGAGGCCATGAAGAGCAGTTCTTC	CASSLDLRRGGHEEQFF
NA	NA	TRBV9	TRBJ1-2	TGTGCCAGCAGCAGCGGGACGGACTATGGCTACACCTTC	CASSSGTDYGYTF
NA	TRBD1	TRBV5-8	TRBJ1-3	TGTGCCAGCAGCTTTACAGGGGCTGGAAACACCATATATTTT	CASSFTGAGNTIYF
NA	NA	TRBV30	TRBJ2-7	TGTGCCTGGAGTGTACCTTCGGGACTCTTCTACGAGCAGTACTTC	CAWSVPSGLFYEQYF
NA	NA	TRBV19	TRBJ2-7	TGTGCCAGTAGTATAGTTGCGGGGCGATCCTACGAGCAGTACTTC	CASSIVAGRSYEQYF
NA	NA	TRBV4-2	TRBJ1-1	TGTGCCAGCAGCCAAGATGTGAGGGAAGCTTTCTTT	CASSQDVREAFF
NA	NA	TRBV7-8	TRBJ1-5	TGTGCCAGCAGCCACGGGGGGGTGAGTCAGCCCCAGCATTTT	CASSHGGVSQPQHF
NA	TRBD1	TRBV30	TRBJ2-2	TGTGCCTGGACCGCCCCCGGGTCTTCCATGAAACAGGGGGCGCGGAGCGGGGAGCTGTTTTTT	CAWTAPGSSMKQGARSGELFF
NA	TRBD1	TRBV15	TRBJ2-7	TGTGCCACCAGCAGAGATTGGGACAGTGGCTACGAGCAGTACTTC	CATSRDWDSGYEQYF
NA	NA	TRBV11-2	TRBJ2-7	TGTGCCAGCAGCCGTGGACTTCACTACGAGCAGTACTTC	CASSRGLHYEQYF
NA	NA	TRBV5-8	TRBJ2-5	TGTGCCAGCAGCTTGGGACTATCGGTACTGATCCAAGAGACCCAGTACTTC	CASSLGLSVLIQETQYF
NA	TRBD1	TRBV19	TRBJ2-3	TGTGCCAGTAGTATAGTCCTCGGACAGGCCAACCGCGGGGATACGCAGTATTTT	CASSIVLGQANRGDTQYF
NA	NA	TRBV11-3	TRBJ2-1	TGTGCCAGCAGCTCTGGAGCAGTCTACAATGAGCAGTTCTTC	CASSSGAVYNEQFF
once	TRBD1	TRBV27	TRBJ1-2	TGTGCCAGCAGCCACAGGGGGGGACCCTATGGCTACACCTTC	CASSHRGGPYGYTF
NA	NA	TRBV18	TRBJ1-1	TGTGCCAGCTCACGGGGGGGTGGTCCTGAAGCTTTCTTT	CASSRGGGPEAFF
NA	NA	TRBV6-5	TRBJ1-2	TGTGCCAGCAAGTACCGAGGAGGGGGCTACACCTTC	CASKYRGGGYTF
NA	NA	TRBV7-8	TRBJ1-5	TGTGCCAGCAGCTTACCGGGAGCGGGGATGCCCCAGCATTTT	CASSLPGAGMPQHF
NA	NA	TRBV19	TRBJ1-6	TGTGCCAGTAGTATGAAGGACAGAAATTCACCCCTCCACTTT	CASSMKDRNSPLHF
NA	TRBD2	TRBV5-1	TRBJ2-1	TGCGCCAGCAGCCCCCTCGGGAGGGCCTACAATGAGCAGTTCTTC	CASSPLGRAYNEQFF
NA	NA	TRBV6-5	TRBJ1-5	TGTGCCAGCAGTTCGGGGGGGTGGAGACAGCCCCAGCATTTT	CASSSGGWRQPQHF